The 24 T cell receptor beta chains given below trace back to one sample, sequenced in a study of cytomegalovirus exposure and HLA in healthy donors. Both 60 Vbeta primers and 13 Jbeta primers went into the PCR. Generated by immunoSEQ multiplex PCR, the TCRdb table keeps only in-frame clones and is missing some. The sample holds some 120,000 clones, about 8.6% seen once. The sequenced sample consisted of PBMCs. These receptors were collected from a woman aged 40 to 50 in good health and CMV-seropositive.

This sequence joins TRBV19 and TRBJ1-5, with D tentatively TRBD1 (6 bases). The CDR3 runs to 18 residues. Trimming removed 3 bases at V and 2 bases at J, with 20 bases between. Germline V gene sequence: CDR1 LNHDA, CDR2 SQIVND (reference sequence). The CDR3: CASSIAQGLFYGNQPQHF. The CDR3 DNA reads TGTGCCAGTAGTATCGCCCAGGGGCTTTTTTATGGCAATCAGCCCCAGCATTTT.

This clone appeared a few times. The chain has TRBV18 and TRBJ1-5; possibly TRBD1 for D (6 bases). This CDR3 comprises 13 residues. From germline, CDR1 is KGHSH and CDR2 LQKENI. Trimming took 3 bases from V and 4 from J, leaving 7 bases between them. The CDR3 DNA reads as TGTGCCAGCTCACCTCAGGGGAATCAGCCCCAGCATTTT. Protein product: CASSPQGNQPQHF. The variable domain in full, with the rest retrieved from reference TRBV18 and TRBJ1-5, is NAGVMQNPRHLVRRRGQEARLRCSPMKGHSHVYWYRQLPEEGLKFMVYLQKENIIDESGMPKERFSAEFPKEGPSILRIQQVVRGDSAAYFCASSPQGNQPQHFGDGTRLSIL.

The rearrangement uses TRBV18 and TRBJ1-2; D not resolved. This CDR3 spans 14 amino acids. With 0 bases removed from V and 8 bases from J, the gap between germline ends came to 13 bases. CDR1 is KGHSH, CDR2 LQKENI, per germline. The CDR3 DNA sequence: TGTGCCAGCTCACCACCGGGAGGAAGTGGAGGCTACACCTTC. Encoded protein: CASSPPGGSGGYTF.

This clone was seen a few times. The rearrangement uses TRBV12-5 and TRBJ1-1; a possible D gene is TRBD1 (5 bases). The V end lost 4 bases, the J end lost 4 bases, and 13 bases lay between the germline ends. Germline V CDR1 and CDR2: LGHNT, FRNRAP. The length of the CDR3 is 14 residues. The CDR3 region has the DNA TGTGCTAGTGGTTCCACAGGACTAAGCACTGAAGCTTTCTTT. Encoded protein: CASGSTGLSTEAFF.

The chain combines TRBV19 with TRBJ1-4, with D possibly TRBD1 on 5 matching bases. V was clipped by 5 bases and J by 5 bases, with 18 bases between them. Germline CDR1 LNHDA, CDR2 SQIVND (reference sequence). The length of the CDR3 is 16 residues. Written as DNA, the CDR3 is TGTGCCAGTAGTCAAGCACAGGCGGGATCCAATGAAAAACTGTTTTTT. Translation: CASSQAQAGSNEKLFF.

This clone came up a few times. The V gene is TRBV29-1, the J gene TRBJ2-3, with TRBD2 identical over 7 bases. Looked up from germline, CDR1 is SQVTM and CDR2 is ANQGSEA. This CDR3 has 15 amino acids. The CDR3 DNA follows: TGCAGGGCTGCCCTTCCGGGGGGAAGCACAGATACGCAGTATTTT. It specifies CRAALPGGSTDTQYF.

This clone has just a few counts. The chain couples TRBV19 to TRBJ2-5; the D is unclear. Germline lookup yields CDR1 LNHDA and CDR2 SQIVND (reference sequence). The CDR3 spans 15 residues. Between the trimmed V and J ends, which lost 3 bases and 3 bases, there was a span of 14 bases. CDR3 protein: CASSMGGLLKETQYF. The CDR3 DNA follows: TGTGCCAGTAGTATGGGTGGGCTGCTAAAAGAGACCCAGTACTTC.

The chain employs TRBV19 and TRBJ2-5; D may be TRBD1 (6 bases). From germline, CDR1 is LNHDA and CDR2 SQIVND (reference sequence). The CDR3 spans 13 residues. V was shortened by 0 bases and J by 4 bases, with 6 bases between the two germline ends. DNA for the CDR3: TGTGCCAGTAGTATAGACAGGGGAGAGACCCAGTACTTC. It codes for CASSIDRGETQYF.

The chain combines TRBV11-1 with TRBJ2-1; 16 bases are shared with TRBD2. This CDR3 region has 16 residues. After removal of 6 bases from V and 9 bases from J, the junction contained 8 bases not matched to a gene. Germline V lookup: CDR1 SGHAT, CDR2 FQDESV (reference sequence). CDR3 coding DNA: TGTGCCAGCAGTATCGGGACTAGCGGGGGGGCACGTGAGCAGTTCTTC. This sequence encodes CASSIGTSGGAREQFF.

This clone was found a few times. CDR3 region: CASSMTSGGPEQFF. Here the CDR3 DNA reads TGTGCCAGCAGCATGACTAGCGGGGGGCCCGAGCAGTTCTTC. The gene calls are TRBV7-9 and TRBJ2-1, with 13 bases that match TRBD2. Germline CDR1 is SEHNR and CDR2 is FQNEAQ (reference sequence). J lost 10 bases, V lost 5 bases, and 5 bases had no gene match. The CDR3 covers 14 residues.

This clone was seen more than once but under ten times. The chain links TRBV11-2 to TRBJ1-1; D is ambiguous. V was cut by 1 base and J by 10 bases, with 13 bases left in between. The V gene's germline CDR1 is SGHAT and CDR2 FQNNGV. The CDR3 is 13 residues long. Here the CDR3 reads CASSLVSVIGAFF. The DNA of the CDR3 is TGTGCCAGCAGCTTAGTCTCTGTTATCGGAGCTTTCTTT.

This clone was recorded a few times. The chain recombines TRBV10-3 with TRBJ1-5; 8 bases match TRBD1. This CDR3 has 14 amino acids. V lost 7 bases to trimming and J lost 6 bases; unmatched junction nucleotides: 8. Germline V gene sequence: CDR1 ENHRY, CDR2 SYGVKD. CDR3 sequence reads: CAINDRGEGQPQHF. For the CDR3, the DNA is TGTGCCATCAACGACAGGGGTGAAGGTCAGCCCCAGCATTTT.

This chain joins TRBV11-2 and TRBJ2-7, with 12 bases matching TRBD2. Losses at the gene ends were 4 bases for V and 3 bases for J; bases not matched to a gene: 7. Germline lookup yields CDR1 SGHAT and CDR2 FQNNGV. The CDR3 runs to 16 residues. The chain's CDR3 is CASSSQGLAGNYEQYF. The CDR3 DNA follows: TGTGCCAGCAGCTCACAGGGACTAGCGGGTAACTACGAGCAGTACTTC.

The chain recombines TRBV7-6 with TRBJ2-7; D perhaps matches TRBD1 (5 bases). Germline-derived CDR1 and CDR2 are SGHVS and FNYEAQ. The CDR3 totals 15 residues. Between the trimmed V and J ends, which lost 0 bases and 2 bases, there was a span of 11 bases. Here the CDR3 reads CASSLAETDPYEQYF. CDR3 nucleotides: TGTGCCAGCAGCTTAGCCGAGACAGACCCCTACGAGCAGTACTTC.

V and J are TRBV15 and TRBJ1-2; 7 positions match TRBD1. The trim removed 0 bases at V and 4 bases at J, leaving 8 bases unmatched. Germline V gene data show CDR1 as LNHNV and CDR2 as YYDKDF (reference sequence). The CDR3 loop spans 16 amino acids. The CDR3 DNA reads as TGTGCCACCAGCAGAGAGTACAGGGGTGGAAGCTATGGCTACACCTTC. Protein sequence: CATSREYRGGSYGYTF.

This clone was picked up a small number of times. V usage is TRBV27 and J usage is TRBJ2-7; possibly TRBD1 for D (6 bases). Germline V lookup: CDR1 MNHEY, CDR2 SMNVEV (reference sequence). Deletions cut 2 bases from V and 0 bases from J, with 11 bases between. The CDR3 has 15 residues. CDR3 sequence (DNA): TGTGCCAGCAGTTTAACAGGGCCAAGCTCCTACGAGCAGTACTTC. Encoded protein: CASSLTGPSSYEQYF.

The chain has TRBV6-5 and TRBJ2-5, with D maybe TRBD2 (5 bases). Trimming removed 5 bases from V and 5 bases from J, with 18 bases in between. The germline V gene encodes CDR1 MNHEY and CDR2 SVGAGI. The CDR3 has 15 residues. CDR3 nucleotide sequence: TGTGCCAGCAGTACCCTCTCAGACCCGGGGGAGACCCAGTACTTC. Its protein is CASSTLSDPGETQYF.

This clone has a handful of counts. The gene calls are TRBV7-9 and TRBJ1-5; no firm D call. V was shortened by 4 bases and J by 3 bases, with 10 bases between the two germline ends. The germline gives CDR1 SEHNR, CDR2 FQNEAQ (reference sequence). The length of the CDR3 is 14 residues. CDR3 residues: CASSSTQINQPQHF. The CDR3 nucleotides are TGTGCCAGCAGCTCCACGCAGATCAATCAGCCCCAGCATTTT.

This chain connects TRBV30 to TRBJ1-5, with D possibly TRBD1 on 5 matching bases. V lost 1 base, J lost 0 bases, and 7 bases lay in between. CDR1 and CDR2 from the germline V gene are GTSNPN and SVGIG (reference sequence). CDR3 size: 14 residues. CDR3 in amino acids: CAWSGTNSNQPQHF. DNA of the CDR3: TGTGCCTGGAGTGGGACAAATAGCAATCAGCCCCAGCATTTT.

The chain uses TRBV10-3 and TRBJ1-1; D call uncertain. The CDR3 is made up of 14 amino acids. Trimming removed 9 bases at V and 4 bases at J, with 18 bases between. CDR1 and CDR2 from the germline V gene are ENHRY and SYGVKD. CDR3 region: CAITPMRGSTEAFF. CDR3 coding DNA: TGTGCCATTACTCCTATGCGGGGTAGCACTGAAGCTTTCTTT.

This chain connects TRBV7-9 to TRBJ1-2, with TRBD1 identical over 10 bases. The germline V gene has CDR1 SEHNR and CDR2 FQNEAQ (reference sequence). The CDR3 length is 14 residues. Losses at the gene ends were 1 base for V and 10 bases for J; bases not matched to a gene: 6. CDR3 nucleotides: TGTGCCAGCAGCTTAGGTCTCGGGACAGGGGACTACACCTTC. The encoded protein is CASSLGLGTGDYTF.

J is TRBJ1-3 and V is TRBV7-6; 7 nucleotides match TRBD1. The CDR3 sequence is 16 residues long. Per the germline V gene, CDR1 is SGHVS and CDR2 is FNYEAQ. V gave up 3 bases and J gave up 3 bases; unmatched junction bases: 8. The CDR3 here is CASSLGTTGFGNTIYF. The CDR3 DNA reads as TGTGCCAGCAGCTTGGGGACGACAGGGTTTGGAAACACCATATATTTT.

This chain uses TRBV10-3 with TRBJ1-5; maybe TRBD1 (6 bases). The CDR3 runs to 18 residues. V was shortened by 3 bases and J by 0 bases, with 18 bases between the two germline ends. The germline gives CDR1 ENHRY, CDR2 SYGVKD. The CDR3 sequence: CAISEGPRPDSSNQPQHF. In DNA, the CDR3 is TGTGCCATCAGTGAAGGCCCGCGCCCGGACAGTAGCAATCAGCCCCAGCATTTT.

This clone showed up just a few times. J is TRBJ1-1 and V is TRBV5-5; D perhaps matches TRBD1 (5 bases). Germline V lookup: CDR1 SGHKS, CDR2 YYEKEE (reference sequence). This CDR3 is built from 14 residues. V was clipped by 5 bases and J by 1 base, with 12 bases between them. The CDR3 is CASSPGFRNTEAFF. The CDR3 DNA follows: TGTGCCAGCAGTCCAGGGTTCCGGAACACTGAAGCTTTCTTT.